The clone carrying this T cell receptor (beta chain) qualifies as large. No antigen is known for it. TCR libraries were prepared from around 15 ng of total RNA with the QIAseq Immune Repertoire TCR panel. TCRdb re-called the reads with MiXCR, one entry per CDR3 protein. The table lists just under 700 distinct CDR3 sequences, approximately 7% of them singletons. From live CD3+CD8+TCRalphabeta+ cells, four PD-1 and/or TIGIT subsets were sorted. This sample stems from a study of circulating CD8 cells and anti-PD-1 response in melanoma. Study as a whole: Patients received intravenous nivolumab, 3 mg/kg, every 2 weeks. Findings and limits, study-wide: PD-1 and DPOS subsets showed similar, higher clonality than DNEG.

The clonotype comes from a human donor with melanoma. The sample consisted of CD8+ T cells from PBMCs, taken at baseline or after one month of anti-PD-1 therapy (not recorded which).

In DNA form, the CDR3 reads TGTGCCAGCAGAGGGCTGGGTGCAGATACGCAGTATTTT. It encodes CASRGLGADTQYF. The chain couples TRBV11-2 to TRBJ2-3; D gene uncertain. Per the germline V gene, CDR1 is SGHAT and CDR2 is FQNNGV. The CDR3 runs to 13 residues. Trimming left V 6 bases short and J 4 bases short, with 11 bases between.